This TCR beta chain derives from a study of blood T cell repertoires in COVID-19. Study-level information: Researchers got acute and convalescent COVID-19 samples from the United States, Italy and Spain.

CDR1 and CDR2 from the germline V gene are SGDLS and YYNGEE. The CDR3 has 14 amino acids. The V end was cut by 0 bases, the J end by 4 bases, with 5 bases between. The assay was immunoSEQ multiplex PCR, and TCRdb's table has in-frame clones only and misses some. The table has 120,000 to 150,000 clones, roughly 82% seen once. The material sequenced was peripheral blood. The rearrangement links TRBV9 to TRBJ1-6; no firm D call. The clonotype was recovered from a human donor in a cohort sampled during active COVID-19. The CDR3 protein is CASSVEAYNSPLHF. As DNA, the CDR3 is TGTGCCAGCAGCGTAGAAGCGTATAATTCACCCCTCCACTTT.